This T cell receptor (beta chain) was documented in a study of cytomegalovirus exposure and HLA in healthy donors. Study-wide points: Sequencing probably produced one cluster of sequence variants that were highly shared. HLA alleles showed associations with approximately 15,000 TCR beta sequences in a later analysis, at a 0.05 false discovery rate.

CDR3 length: 15 residues. Germline loops: CDR1 SGHAT, CDR2 FQNNGV. V lost 1 base, J lost 4 bases, and 3 bases stayed unmatched. 60 Vbeta and 13 Jbeta primers were used in PCR. Sequenced by immunoSEQ multiplex PCR; TCRdb stores in-frame clones only, minus some. This sample has roughly 130,000 clones, with about 62% found just once. Of note for this clone: Antigen specificity is unknown.

Source material: PBMCs. The chain recombines TRBV11-2 with TRBJ1-1; 10 bases align to TRBD1. The receptor was isolated from a woman aged 40 to 49 in good health and CMV-seropositive. CDR3 sequence reads: CASSLVRTGGTEAFF. In nucleotides, the CDR3 is TGTGCCAGCAGCTTAGTTCGGACAGGGGGCACTGAAGCTTTCTTT.